The present T cell receptor beta chain was sequenced within a study of blood T cell repertoires in COVID-19. On the study more broadly: Sites across the United States, Italy and Spain contributed samples from acute and convalescent COVID-19. From T cells, B-cell-depleted T cells, or PBMCs came the material, which was cDNA or gDNA.

Clones were read by immunoSEQ multiplex PCR, and TCRdb kept only the in-frame ones, dropping some. The table shows about 400,000 clones, with 70% to 90% occurring only once. V lost 6 bases to trimming and J lost 0 bases, with 10 bases between them. Germline values: CDR1 SGHRS, CDR2 YFSETQ. The CDR3 covers 14 residues. The sequencing sample was made of peripheral blood. This rearrangement joins TRBV5-1 to TRBJ2-1; the D gene is possibly TRBD2 (5 bases). The receptor was derived from a human donor in a cohort sampled during active COVID-19. CDR3: CASIGVGSYNEQFF. In nucleotides, the CDR3 is TGCGCCAGCATCGGGGTAGGCTCCTACAATGAGCAGTTCTTC.